The clone carrying this T cell receptor (beta chain) has just a few counts. As yet, its antigen is unknown. The use of a sample-barcoded 5' primer and a J-beta primer mix characterized a second PCR of roughly 6 to 12 cycles. TCRdb used MiXCR to reprocess the 5' RACE reads, holding one entry per CDR3 protein. Of 910,000 or so distinct CDR3 sequences listed, about 53% were seen once; the top ten hold over 20%. Trimming cost V 6 bases and J 3 bases, with 14 bases left between them. The CDR3 runs 13 residues. Germline CDR1 SQVTM, CDR2 ANQGSEA. This sample stems from a study of blood T cells in healthy people across ages. Study conclusions and caveats: The study found TCR beta diversity correlated strongly with naive T cell percentage.

The donors, healthy Caucasians from Russia, were aged roughly 6 to 95. In each sample, at least 7 million PBMCs were isolated. Per individual sample, total RNA of at least 5 micrograms was extracted. This clonotype was obtained from a woman aged 60 to 75 in good health. The source material was blood. The chain carries TRBV29-1 and TRBJ1-1; possibly TRBD1 for D (6 bases). CDR3 sequence reads: CSVLTGHHTEAFF. The CDR3 region has the DNA TGCAGCGTGTTGACGGGACACCACACTGAAGCTTTCTTT.